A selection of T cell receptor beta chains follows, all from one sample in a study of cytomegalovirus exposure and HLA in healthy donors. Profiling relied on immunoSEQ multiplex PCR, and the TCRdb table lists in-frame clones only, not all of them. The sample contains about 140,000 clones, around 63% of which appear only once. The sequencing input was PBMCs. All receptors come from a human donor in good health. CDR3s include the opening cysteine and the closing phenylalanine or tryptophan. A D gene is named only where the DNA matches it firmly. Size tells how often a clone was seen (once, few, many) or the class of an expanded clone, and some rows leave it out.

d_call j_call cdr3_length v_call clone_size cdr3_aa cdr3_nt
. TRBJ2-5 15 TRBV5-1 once CASSLVGDYRLTQYF TGCGCCAGCAGCTTGGTCGGAGACTACCGTTTGACCCAGTACTTC
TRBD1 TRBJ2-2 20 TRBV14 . CASSQGLHPGQGAFTGELFF TGTGCCAGCAGCCAAGGCCTCCATCCGGGACAGGGGGCGTTCACCGGGGAGCTGTTTTTT
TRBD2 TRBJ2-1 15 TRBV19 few CASSRPGLLYNEQFF TGTGCCAGTAGTCGTCCGGGACTACTATACAATGAGCAGTTCTTC
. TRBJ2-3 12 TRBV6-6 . CASSAEGDTQYF TGTGCCAGCAGCGCCGAGGGAGATACGCAGTATTTT
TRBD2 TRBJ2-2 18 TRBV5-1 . CASSWKSGREGFTGELFF TGCGCCAGCAGCTGGAAGAGCGGGAGGGAGGGTTTCACCGGGGAGCTGTTTTTT
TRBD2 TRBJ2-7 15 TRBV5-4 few CASSLSGLADYEQYF TGTGCCAGCAGCTTGTCGGGACTAGCGGACTACGAGCAGTACTTC
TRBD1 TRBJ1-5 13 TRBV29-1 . CSVAQGEDQPQHF TGCAGCGTTGCACAGGGGGAGGATCAGCCCCAGCATTTT
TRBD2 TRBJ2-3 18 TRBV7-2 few CASSLLAYSGGGADTQYF TGTGCCAGCAGCTTGTTGGCCTATAGCGGGGGCGGGGCAGATACGCAGTATTTT
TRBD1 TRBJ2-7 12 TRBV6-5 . CATQTGSGEQYF TGTGCCACCCAGACAGGGTCTGGCGAGCAGTACTTC
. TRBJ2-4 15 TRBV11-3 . CASSLVRGAGNIQYF TGTGCCAGCAGCTTAGTCAGGGGCGCGGGCAACATTCAGTACTTC
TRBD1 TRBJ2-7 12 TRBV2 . CASSQTGGEQYF TGTGCCAGCAGTCAGACAGGGGGCGAGCAGTACTTC
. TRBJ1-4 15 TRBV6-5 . CATQPGSGNEKKLFF TGTGCCACCCAACCGGGGTCGGGAAATGAGAAAAAACTGTTTTTT
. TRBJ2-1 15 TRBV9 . CASSVAWLGEDEQFF TGTGCCAGCAGCGTAGCTTGGCTAGGGGAGGATGAGCAGTTCTTC
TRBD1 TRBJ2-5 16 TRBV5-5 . CASSRSPGQGLETQYF TGTGCCAGCAGCAGAAGTCCGGGACAGGGGCTAGAGACCCAGTACTTC
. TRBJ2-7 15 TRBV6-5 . CASSYDMTGPYEQYF TGTGCCAGCAGTTACGACATGACAGGTCCCTACGAGCAGTACTTC
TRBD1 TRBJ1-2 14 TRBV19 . CASSGGRGVYGYTF TGTGCCAGTAGTGGCGGCAGGGGGGTCTATGGCTACACCTTC
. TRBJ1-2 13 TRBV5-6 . CASSLNEGERYTF TGTGCCAGCAGCTTGAACGAAGGGGAACGCTACACCTTC
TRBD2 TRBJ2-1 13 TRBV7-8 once CASSLGLAGDQFF TGTGCCAGCAGCTTAGGACTAGCGGGAGATCAGTTCTTC
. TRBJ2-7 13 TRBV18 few CASSPRDSSEQYF TGTGCCAGCTCACCACGGGACTCCTCCGAGCAGTACTTC
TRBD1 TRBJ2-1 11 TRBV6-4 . CARDRGLKQFF TGTGCCAGGGACAGGGGGTTAAAGCAGTTCTTC
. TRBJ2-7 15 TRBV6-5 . CASTPAPFTGYEQYF TGTGCCAGCACCCCTGCGCCATTTACGGGGTACGAGCAGTACTTC
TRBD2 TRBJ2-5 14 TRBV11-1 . CATRVGGRGETQYF TGTGCCACTCGGGTAGGCGGGAGAGGTGAGACCCAGTACTTC
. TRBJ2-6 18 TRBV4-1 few CASSQLLASGERANVLTF TGCGCCAGCAGTCAATTATTGGCCTCGGGAGAGAGGGCCAACGTCCTGACTTTC
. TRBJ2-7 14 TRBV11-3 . CASSPPVHVYEQYF TGTGCCAGCAGCCCACCAGTCCACGTCTACGAGCAGTACTTC
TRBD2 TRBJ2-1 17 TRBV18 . CASSPRLAASSYNEQFF TGTGCCAGCTCACCACGTCTAGCGGCCAGCTCCTACAATGAGCAGTTCTTC
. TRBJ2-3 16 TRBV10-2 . CASNEPNFAETDTQYF TGCGCCAGCAATGAGCCCAATTTTGCGGAGACAGATACGCAGTATTTT
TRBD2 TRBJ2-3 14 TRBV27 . CASSWQRETDTQYF TGTGCCAGCAGTTGGCAGCGGGAAACAGATACGCAGTATTTT
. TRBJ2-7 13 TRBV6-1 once CASGRPPDYEQYF TGTGCCAGCGGGCGCCCCCCGGACTACGAGCAGTACTTC
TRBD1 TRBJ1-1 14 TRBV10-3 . CAISPDRGPGEAFF TGTGCCATCAGTCCGGACAGGGGGCCGGGTGAAGCTTTCTTT
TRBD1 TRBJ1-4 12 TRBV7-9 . CASSWGGQGEFF TGTGCCAGCAGCTGGGGGGGACAGGGAGAGTTTTTT
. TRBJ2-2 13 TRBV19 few CASQAGFTGELFF TGTGCCAGCCAGGCGGGGTTCACCGGGGAGCTGTTTTTT
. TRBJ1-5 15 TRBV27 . CASSSGKGGNQPQHF TGTGCCAGCAGCTCCGGGAAGGGTGGCAATCAGCCCCAGCATTTT
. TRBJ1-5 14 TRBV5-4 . CASSLDRANQPQHF TGTGCCAGCAGCTTGGACAGGGCCAATCAGCCCCAGCATTTT
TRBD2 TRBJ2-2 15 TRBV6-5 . CASSYSVTSVGELFF TGTGCCAGCAGTTACTCGGTGACTAGCGTCGGGGAGCTGTTTTTT
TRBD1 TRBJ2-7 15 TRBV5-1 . CASSLSGDRANEQYF TGCGCCAGCAGCTTGTCCGGGGACAGGGCCAACGAGCAGTACTTC
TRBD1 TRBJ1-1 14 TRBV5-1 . CASSPGQGNTEAFF TGCGCCAGCAGCCCCGGACAGGGAAACACTGAAGCTTTCTTT
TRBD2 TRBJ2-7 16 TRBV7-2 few CASSLASLAELYEQYF TGTGCCAGCAGCTTAGCCTCACTAGCGGAACTTTACGAGCAGTACTTC
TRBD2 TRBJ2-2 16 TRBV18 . CASSPELAGATGELFF TGTGCCAGCTCACCAGAACTAGCGGGAGCCACCGGGGAGCTGTTTTTT
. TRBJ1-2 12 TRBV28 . CASSLEGYGYTF TGTGCCAGCAGTTTGGAGGGCTATGGCTACACCTTC
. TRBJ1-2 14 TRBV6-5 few CASSTGRAIDGYTF TGTGCCAGCAGTACAGGCAGGGCGATCGATGGCTACACCTTC
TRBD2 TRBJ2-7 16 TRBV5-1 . CASSGKAGTSSYEQYF TGCGCCAGCAGCGGAAAAGCGGGAACCAGCTCTTACGAGCAGTACTTC
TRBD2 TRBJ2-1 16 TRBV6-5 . CASSFATSGRMNEQFF TGTGCCAGCAGTTTCGCGACTAGCGGGAGAATGAATGAGCAGTTCTTC
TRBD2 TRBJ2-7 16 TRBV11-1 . CASSAALAGGSYEQYF TGTGCCAGCAGCGCCGCCCTAGCGGGAGGGTCCTACGAGCAGTACTTC
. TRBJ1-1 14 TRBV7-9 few CASSHATGNTEAFF TGTGCCAGCAGCCATGCTACAGGGAACACTGAAGCTTTCTTT
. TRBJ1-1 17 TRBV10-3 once CAISEYYSGTTSPEAFF TGTGCCATCAGTGAGTACTATAGCGGCACAACGAGCCCTGAAGCTTTCTTT
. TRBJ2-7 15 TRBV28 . CASSTLRQASYEQYF TGTGCCAGCAGTACCCTCCGGCAGGCCTCCTACGAGCAGTACTTC
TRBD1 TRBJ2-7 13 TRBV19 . CASSISDRREQYF TGTGCCAGTAGTATCTCGGACAGGCGTGAGCAGTACTTC
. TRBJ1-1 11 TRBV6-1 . CASTALHEAFF TGTGCCAGCACCGCTTTACATGAAGCTTTCTTT
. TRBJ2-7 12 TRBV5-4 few CASSLGAREQYF TGTGCCAGCAGCTTGGGGGCCCGCGAGCAGTACTTC
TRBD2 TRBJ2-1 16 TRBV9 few CASSVLTSPAYNEQFF TGTGCCAGCAGCGTCCTGACTAGCCCTGCCTACAATGAGCAGTTCTTC
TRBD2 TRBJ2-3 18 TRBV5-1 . CASSGGLAGGKATDTQYF TGCGCCAGCAGCGGGGGACTAGCGGGAGGAAAAGCCACAGATACGCAGTATTTT
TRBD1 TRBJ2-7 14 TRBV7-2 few CASSPLGGLHEQYF TGTGCCAGCAGCCCCCTAGGGGGCTTACACGAGCAGTACTTC
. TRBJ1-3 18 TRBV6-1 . CASSESPGRGAAGNTIYF TGTGCCAGCAGTGAATCCCCAGGGAGGGGGGCAGCTGGAAACACCATATATTTT
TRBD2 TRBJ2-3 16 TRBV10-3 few CAISESLAGETDTQYF TGTGCCATCAGTGAATCACTAGCGGGAGAAACAGATACGCAGTATTTT
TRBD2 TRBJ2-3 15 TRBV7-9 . CASSLLMGRADTQYF TGTGCCAGCAGCTTACTTATGGGGAGGGCAGATACGCAGTATTTT
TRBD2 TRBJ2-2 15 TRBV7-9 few CASSLLSGGAGELFF TGTGCCAGCAGCTTACTTTCGGGGGGGGCCGGGGAGCTGTTTTTT
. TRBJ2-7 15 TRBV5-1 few CASADTPVPAYEQYF TGCGCCAGCGCTGATACACCCGTCCCAGCCTACGAGCAGTACTTC
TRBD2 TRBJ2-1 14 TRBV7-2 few CASSPGLASNEQFF TGTGCCAGCAGCCCCGGACTAGCCTCGAATGAGCAGTTCTTC
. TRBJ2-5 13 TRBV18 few CASSLGLQETQYF TGTGCCAGCTCATTAGGACTGCAAGAGACCCAGTACTTC